Following are 31 T cell receptor beta chains from one sample sequenced in a study of shared clonotypes between healthy human individuals. Sequenced by immunoSEQ multiplex PCR; TCRdb stores in-frame clones only, minus some. This sample has over 2 million clones; roughly 90% occur once, and the top ten carry 0.37%. The source material was naive CD4+ T cells from PBMCs. Stated subset: CD45RA+ positively selected. These receptor sequences come from a man aged 18 to 29 in good health. Some clones in this sample may be carry-over from other donors' samples.

Comments on this clone: This sample also contains other DNA sequences that code for the same CDR3. V is TRBV5-4 and J is TRBJ2-3; perhaps TRBD1 as D (6 bases). CDR3 length equals 14 residues. The germline V gene has CDR1 SGHNT and CDR2 YYREEE (reference sequence). The V and J ends lost 3 bases and 1 base respectively, with 9 bases between them. CDR3 amino acids: CASSSRTGTDTQYF. In DNA, the CDR3 is TGTGCCAGCAGCTCGCGGACAGGCACAGATACGCAGTATTTT.

This chain uses TRBV29-1 with TRBJ2-4; D is possibly TRBD2 (6 bases). V gave up 4 bases and J gave up 6 bases, with 10 bases separating them. The germline V gene has CDR1 SQVTM and CDR2 ANQGSEA. The CDR3 consists of 12 residues. The CDR3 region is CSVADGGNIQYF. In DNA form, the CDR3 reads TGCAGCGTTGCCGACGGGGGAAACATTCAGTACTTC.

The genes are TRBV5-6 and TRBJ2-1; D is perhaps TRBD1 (5 bases). The V gene lost 3 bases and the J gene lost 4 bases, with 8 bases spanning the gap. The length of the CDR3 is 13 residues. Germline CDR1 and CDR2: SGHDT and YYEEEE. CDR3 region: CASSSNRYNEQFF. In nucleotides, the CDR3 is TGTGCCAGCAGCTCGAACAGGTACAATGAGCAGTTCTTC. Looking up the rest from reference TRBV5-6 and TRBJ2-1 gives the full variable domain: DAGVTQSPTHLIKTRGQQVTLRCSPKSGHDTVSWYQQALGQGPQFIFQYYEEEERQRGNFPDRFSGHQFPNYSSELNVNALLLGDSALYLCASSSNRYNEQFFGPGTRLTVL.

The V call is TRBV4-1, the J call TRBJ2-7; 11 nucleotides line up with TRBD2. V lost 1 base, J lost 6 bases, and 8 bases stayed unmatched. The CDR3 runs 16 residues. CDR1 MGHRA and CDR2 YSYEKL come from the germline V gene. CDR3 amino acids: CASSQGVASGRSEQYF. CDR3 in DNA: TGCGCCAGCAGCCAAGGGGTGGCTAGCGGGAGGAGCGAGCAGTACTTC.

CDR3 bases: TGTGCCAGCAGCTGGGGGGGACTAGAAAATACGCAGTATTTT. It codes for CASSWGGLENTQYF. V is TRBV13 and J is TRBJ2-3; 8 bases are a match to TRBD2. The junction had 7 bases not matched to a gene; V was cut back by 4 bases and J by 7 bases. Germline V gene sequence: CDR1 PRHDT, CDR2 FYEKMQ (reference sequence). The CDR3 loop spans 14 amino acids.

The chain links TRBV5-1 to TRBJ2-3; D is possibly TRBD1 (5 bases). The length of the CDR3 is 18 residues. Germline V gene data show CDR1 as SGHRS and CDR2 as YFSETQ. Trimming left V 4 bases short and J 4 bases short, with 25 bases between. CDR3 bases: TGCGCCAGCAGCCCGGACATTTTCCAAGAGACAGACTCAGATACGCAGTATTTT. Protein product: CASSPDIFQETDSDTQYF.

V gene TRBV5-1 combines with J gene TRBJ2-3; D is perhaps TRBD1 (5 bases). Trimming removed 2 bases at V and 0 bases at J, with 10 bases between. In germline, CDR1 is SGHRS, CDR2 YFSETQ. The CDR3 runs 15 residues. In DNA form, the CDR3 reads TGCGCCAGCAGCTTCCAGGGTCAGAGCACAGATACGCAGTATTTT. This gives the protein CASSFQGQSTDTQYF.

DNA of the CDR3: TGTGCCAGCAGTTTGGGGGGACAAGGAAGGGGAAGCTACGAGCAGTACTTC. Amino acids: CASSLGGQGRGSYEQYF. The V gene is TRBV28, the J gene TRBJ2-7; either TRBD1 or TRBD2 may fit D (6 bases each). The CDR3 covers 17 residues. Per germline, CDR1 MDHEN and CDR2 SYDVKM. V shed 3 bases and J shed 3 bases, with 21 bases lying between them.

The rearrangement joins TRBV7-3 to TRBJ2-7, with D unresolved. CDR1 SGHTA and CDR2 FQGTGA come from the germline V gene. The CDR3 runs to 15 residues. V gave up 1 base and J gave up 0 bases, with 10 bases separating them. CDR3: CASSLNRAGSYEQYF. In DNA, the CDR3 is TGTGCCAGCAGCTTAAATCGCGCAGGCTCCTACGAGCAGTACTTC.

In regard to this clone: The junction departs from germline at one end; a sequencing error may be responsible. The chain couples TRBV15 to TRBJ1-5; weak D call: TRBD1 (6 bases). The CDR3 is 15 residues long. The germline V gene has CDR1 LNHNV and CDR2 YYDKDF (reference sequence). CDR3 region: CVTSRGQYSNQPQHF. In nucleotides, the CDR3 is TGTGTCACCAGCAGAGGACAGTATAGCAATCAGCCCCAGCATTTT.

There are a few counts of this clone. The chain has TRBV7-6 and TRBJ2-1; D is undetermined. The V gene's germline CDR1 is SGHVS and CDR2 FNYEAQ. V was shortened by 5 bases and J by 3 bases, with 14 bases between the two germline ends. The CDR3 runs to 15 residues. In DNA, the CDR3 is TGTGCCAGCAGCCCCATCCCATCGAGCTACAATGAGCAGTTCTTC. Encoded protein: CASSPIPSSYNEQFF.

V and J are TRBV27 and TRBJ2-7; 8 nucleotides agree with TRBD1. The CDR3 is 15 residues long. Germline trimming cut 4 bases from V and 3 bases from J; bases unmatched to any gene: 8. CDR1 is MNHEY and CDR2 is SMNVEV in the germline V gene (reference sequence). This CDR3 is CASSWGTGSGYEQYF. CDR3 DNA sequence: TGTGCCAGCAGTTGGGGGACAGGCTCCGGCTACGAGCAGTACTTC.

The chain recombines TRBV28 with TRBJ2-2; 8 positions match TRBD1. With V trimmed by 5 bases and J by 6 bases, 17 bases remained unmatched. The CDR3 contains 18 residues. Germline V CDR1 and CDR2: MDHEN, SYDVKM. The CDR3 is CASSVRAGGYLRAGELFF. The DNA of the CDR3 is TGTGCCAGCAGTGTCAGGGCAGGGGGCTACCTTAGGGCCGGGGAGCTGTTTTTT.

The rearrangement joins TRBV9 to TRBJ1-4; D perhaps matches TRBD1 (6 bases). The germline V and J ends were trimmed by 3 bases and 4 bases, with 13 bases remaining between them. The CDR3 covers 15 residues. CDR1 SGDLS and CDR2 YYNGEE come from the germline V gene. CDR3 loop: CASSAQGTYNEKLFF. The CDR3 DNA sequence: TGTGCCAGCAGCGCCCAGGGGACTTATAATGAAAAACTGTTTTTT.

The gene calls are TRBV11-2 and TRBJ2-1; 9 bases line up with TRBD2. Trimming removed 0 bases from V and 9 bases from J; junction bases left unmatched: 6. CDR1 is SGHAT, CDR2 FQNNGV, per germline. The CDR3 totals 15 residues. Here the CDR3 DNA reads TGTGCCAGCAGCTTAGAGCTAGCGGGACTCCCTGAGCAGTTCTTC. Its protein is CASSLELAGLPEQFF.

The chain combines TRBV7-2 with TRBJ1-3; no reliable D call. The length of the CDR3 is 13 residues. CDR1 is SGHTA and CDR2 is FQGNSA in the germline V gene. Between the trimmed V and J ends, which lost 5 bases and 4 bases, there was a span of 9 bases. CDR3 loop: CASSASQGNTIYF. Written as DNA, the CDR3 is TGTGCCAGCAGCGCCTCACAGGGAAACACCATATATTTT. The full variable domain, in which reference TRBV7-2 and TRBJ1-3 provide the parts outside the CDR3, is GAGVSQSPSNKVTEKGKDVELRCDPISGHTALYWYRQSLGQGLEFLIYFQGNSAPDKSGLPSDRFSAERTGGSVSTLTIQRTQQEDSAVYLCASSASQGNTIYFGEGSWLTVV.

The chain carries TRBV25-1 and TRBJ2-1; 11 bases fit TRBD2. The CDR3 is 17 amino acids. CDR1 is MGHDK, CDR2 SYGVNS, per germline. V dropped 4 bases and J dropped 5; count of bases not matched to a gene: 10. The CDR3 loop is CASSARTGLAVNNEQFF. The DNA of the CDR3 is TGTGCCAGCAGTGCTCGTACGGGACTAGCGGTGAACAATGAGCAGTTCTTC.

The chain carries TRBV15 and TRBJ2-1; 11 nucleotides match TRBD2. The CDR3 extends over 16 amino acids. From germline, CDR1 is LNHNV and CDR2 YYDKDF (reference sequence). V lost 2 bases, J lost 9 bases, and 9 bases stayed unmatched. The CDR3 DNA follows: TGTGCCACCAGCAGACAACTAGCGGGAGATTATGTTGAGCAGTTCTTC. Translating gives CATSRQLAGDYVEQFF.

This clone has a single count. The gene calls are TRBV10-3 and TRBJ2-7; D is perhaps TRBD1 (6 bases). V lost 3 bases and J lost 4, with 19 bases in between. CDR1 and CDR2 from the germline V gene are ENHRY and SYGVKD. This CDR3 contains 16 residues. In nucleotides, the CDR3 is TGTGCCATCAGTGATGGGGGCAGGACCTCATGGTACGAGCAGTACTTC. This translates into CAISDGGRTSWYEQYF.

The chain has TRBV28 and TRBJ2-5; TRBD1 matches 8 bases. The assigned J gene may be wrong: the sequence end matches TRBJ2-7 better. Per germline, CDR1 MDHEN and CDR2 SYDVKM. The CDR3 runs 14 residues. The CDR3 loop is CASSLRVRGHEQYF. In nucleotides, the CDR3 is TGTGCCAGCAGTTTACGTGTCAGGGGGCACGAGCAGTACTTC.

V and J are TRBV6-1 and TRBJ1-5; the match to TRBD1 covers 7 bases. V lost 3 bases, J lost 0 bases, and 8 bases stayed unmatched. Germline assignment: CDR1 MNHNS and CDR2 SASEGT. The CDR3 covers 17 residues. The CDR3 here is CASSDRTGPYSNQPQHF. CDR3 bases: TGTGCCAGCAGTGACCGGACAGGACCTTATAGCAATCAGCCCCAGCATTTT.

This rearrangement joins TRBV25-1 to TRBJ2-7, with TRBD1 identical over 9 bases. CDR1 is MGHDK, CDR2 SYGVNS, per germline. J gave up 6 bases and V 5 bases, and 11 bases lay outside the gene matches. There are 15 residues in the CDR3. CDR3 nucleotides: TGTGCCAGCAGTCTGGCCGGGACAGGGAATGGCGAGCAGTACTTC. It codes for CASSLAGTGNGEQYF.

V and J are TRBV5-5 and TRBJ2-6; TRBD1 might be the D (6 bases). Germline loops: CDR1 SGHKS, CDR2 YYEKEE (reference sequence). This CDR3 spans 18 amino acids. Deletions cut 4 bases from V and 0 bases from J, with 17 bases between. The DNA for the CDR3 is TGTGCCAGCAGCCCTAGGTACAGGGCCCCCTCTGGGGCCAACGTCCTGACTTTC. Translating it yields CASSPRYRAPSGANVLTF.

V and J are TRBV2 and TRBJ2-2; 16 nucleotides match TRBD2. V gave up 8 bases and J gave up 0 bases; unmatched junction bases: 0. The CDR3 has 16 residues. Germline lookup yields CDR1 SNHLY and CDR2 FYNNEI. CDR3: CASGTSGRANTGELFF. CDR3 DNA: TGTGCCAGCGGGACTAGCGGGAGGGCGAACACCGGGGAGCTGTTTTTT.

On this clone: Other nucleotide sequences from this sample produce the same CDR3. The rearrangement uses TRBV10-3 and TRBJ2-7; unclear D gene. CDR1 is ENHRY and CDR2 is SYGVKD in the germline V gene. Trimming took 6 bases from V and 1 from J, leaving 4 bases between them. This CDR3 is built from 11 residues. The CDR3 DNA reads TGTGCCATCAGCGGGTCCTACGAGCAGTACTTC. Its translation: CAISGSYEQYF.

The chain couples TRBV27 to TRBJ2-1; TRBD2 matches 15 bases. V was pared by 4 bases and J by 6 bases, with 7 bases of the junction left unmatched. In germline, CDR1 is MNHEY, CDR2 SMNVEV (reference sequence). CDR3 length: 17 residues. The CDR3: CASSSGRGLAGGNEQFF. The CDR3 region has the DNA TGTGCCAGCAGTTCCGGCCGGGGACTAGCGGGAGGCAATGAGCAGTTCTTC.

The rearrangement uses TRBV7-9 and TRBJ2-4; 8 bases are a match to TRBD2. J was trimmed by 0 bases and V by 8 bases; bases with no gene match: 6. The CDR3 is 15 amino acids. Germline V gives CDR1 SEHNR, CDR2 FQNEAQ (reference sequence). The CDR3 protein is CASQRETLAKNIQYF. CDR3 DNA: TGTGCCAGCCAGCGGGAGACACTAGCCAAAAACATTCAGTACTTC.

The CDR3 DNA reads TGTGCCAGCAGTTTATTCGACGGGGGGAGTGGCTACACCTTC. It specifies CASSLFDGGSGYTF. This chain uses TRBV28 with TRBJ1-2, with a possible D match to TRBD1 (5 bases). The CDR3 consists of 14 residues. Trimming cost V 1 base and J 7 bases, with 13 bases left between them. The V gene's germline CDR1 is MDHEN and CDR2 SYDVKM.

This clone came up once. The chain has TRBV2 and TRBJ1-4, with no clear D. This CDR3 has 12 residues. Germline values: CDR1 SNHLY, CDR2 FYNNEI. V was clipped by 7 bases and J by 5 bases, with 8 bases between them. CDR3 DNA sequence: TGTGCCAGCACAAGACGGAATGAAAAACTGTTTTTT. It translates to CASTRRNEKLFF. Looking up the rest from reference TRBV2 and TRBJ1-4 gives the full variable domain: EPEVTQTPSHQVTQMGQEVILRCVPISNHLYFYWYRQILGQKVEFLVSFYNNEISEKSEIFDDQFSVERPDGSNFTLKIRSTKLEDSAMYFCASTRRNEKLFFGSGTQLSVL.

CDR3 region: CASSLDRRDSPLHF. DNA of the CDR3: TGTGCCAGCAGCTTGGACAGGAGGGATTCACCCCTCCACTTT. V usage is TRBV5-6 and J usage is TRBJ1-6; D is perhaps TRBD1 (5 bases). Germline CDR1 SGHDT, CDR2 YYEEEE. V lost 0 bases, J lost 8 bases, and 9 bases lay in between. The CDR3 spans 14 residues.

V and J are TRBV6-5 and TRBJ2-7; 9 bases match TRBD1. The V gene end was trimmed by 7 bases and the J gene end by 1 base; junction bases not matched to a gene: 5. Germline-derived CDR1 and CDR2 are MNHEY and SVGAGI. This CDR3 is 14 amino acids long. The CDR3 bases are TGTGCCAGCAAGACAGGGGGTATGTCCTACGAGCAGTACTTC. Its protein is CASKTGGMSYEQYF.